The rows below give T cell receptor beta chains drawn from one sample of a study of T cell responses to AZD1222 COVID-19 vaccine. Libraries were prepared by immunoSEQ multiplex PCR; TCRdb keeps only in-frame clonotypes and omits some of them. The sample carries approximately 98,000 clones, 89% recorded once. The input for sequencing was peripheral blood, taken on day 0 of MenACWY control vaccination. The receptor set was obtained from an adult in good health. Both conserved end residues are trimmed from each CDR3. Each record gives: J gene, V gene, CDR3 protein.

TRBJ1-1 | TRBV6-5 | ASSYGTGGGTEAF
TRBJ1-4 | TRBV6-5 | ASSYGSAANEKLF
TRBJ1-1 | TRBV18 | ASSPGGNTEAF
TRBJ1-2 | TRBV6-5 | ASTPRRGDYT
TRBJ2-3 | TRBV5-4 | ASSVRLGDTQY
TRBJ2-2 | TRBV28 | ASKAPPITGELF
TRBJ2-1 | TRBV9 | ASSVDVGPYNEQF
TRBJ2-7 | TRBV29-1 | SVEVGSGAWGEQY
TRBJ2-7 | TRBV4-1 | ASSLRPGLADEQY
TRBJ1-6 | TRBV30 | AWSVTISWNSPLH
TRBJ1-1 | TRBV19 | ASSDWGVGGTEAF
TRBJ1-4 | TRBV5-1 | ASSRDRAITTNEKLF
TRBJ1-5 | TRBV30 | AWSEGTGQPQH
TRBJ2-5 | TRBV27 | ASSRGLAGGTETQY
TRBJ1-6 | TRBV30 | AYRSSYNSPLH
TRBJ2-7 | TRBV3-1/TRBV3-2 | ASSQAFRTTYEQY
TRBJ2-7 | TRBV4-1 | ASSHNSGTGAYEQY
TRBJ1-1 | TRBV11-2 | ASTPWGGRNTEAF
TRBJ2-3 | TRBV5-1 | ASTGTDTQY
TRBJ1-1 | TRBV5-1 | ASSLNHRGMNTEAF
TRBJ2-7 | TRBV6-5 | ASSYREPYEQY
TRBJ1-1 | TRBV6-5 | ASRRGTRNTEAF
TRBJ2-1 | TRBV28 | ASSLPGTYNEQF
TRBJ2-7 | TRBV7-9 | ASSPSTGVYEQY
TRBJ1-2 | TRBV18 | ASSPRREDGYT
TRBJ1-6 | TRBV18 | ASAPAFDSPLH
TRBJ1-2 | TRBV2 | ASSVGPNYGYT
TRBJ1-5 | TRBV11-2 | ASSVQGLRNQPQH